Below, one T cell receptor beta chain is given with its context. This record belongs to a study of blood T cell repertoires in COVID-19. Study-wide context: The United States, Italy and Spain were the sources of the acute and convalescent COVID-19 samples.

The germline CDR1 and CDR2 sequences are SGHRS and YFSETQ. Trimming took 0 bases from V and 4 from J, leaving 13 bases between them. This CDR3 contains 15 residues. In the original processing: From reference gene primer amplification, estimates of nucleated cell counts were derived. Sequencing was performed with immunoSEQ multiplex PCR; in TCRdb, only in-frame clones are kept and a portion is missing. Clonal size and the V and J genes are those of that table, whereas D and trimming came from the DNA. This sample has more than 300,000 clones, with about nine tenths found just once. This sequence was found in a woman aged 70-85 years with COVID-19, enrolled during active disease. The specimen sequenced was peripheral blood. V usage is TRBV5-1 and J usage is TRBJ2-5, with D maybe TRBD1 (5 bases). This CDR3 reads CASSLEWAGSETQYF. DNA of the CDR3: TGCGCCAGCAGCTTGGAGTGGGCAGGGTCAGAGACCCAGTACTTC.